Given below is one T cell receptor beta chain in context. UMI-labeled 5' RACE yielded the TRB cDNA libraries. TCRdb re-called the 5' RACE reads; one entry per CDR3 protein, DNA not given. The sample table sets out under 75,000 distinct CDR3 sequences. This sample was included in a study of CXCR3-negative and CXCR3-positive naive CD8 T cells. CD45RO-CCR7+CD27+CD95- characterized naive CD8+ T cells. This receptor was identified in a human donor in good health. Some clones in this sample may be carry-over from other donors' samples. The material sequenced was naive CXCR3- CD8+ T cells from blood. Subset reported: CD45RO-CCR7+CD27+CD95- naive CD8+ T cells lacking CXCR3 (TNR3-).

The CDR3 is CSVERSPYEQYF. The gene calls are TRBV29-1 and TRBJ2-7; TCRdb designates TRBD2, a call that cannot be tested without DNA. The germline gives CDR1 SQVTM, CDR2 ANQGSEA. The CDR3 length is 12 residues.